What follows are 15 T cell receptor beta chains derived from one specimen sequenced in a study of cytomegalovirus exposure and HLA in healthy donors. PCR was performed using 60 Vbeta and 13 Jbeta primers. Profiling relied on immunoSEQ multiplex PCR, and the TCRdb table lists in-frame clones only, not all of them. This sample lists 120,000 to 150,000 clones; its ten largest clones have about 2.2%. The sample taken for sequencing was PBMCs. The origin of the receptors is a woman under 30 in good health and CMV-seronegative.

V is TRBV6-8 and J is TRBJ2-7; D possibly corresponds to TRBD1 (5 bases). Germline-derived CDR1 and CDR2 are MNHGY and SAAAGT. V gave up 3 bases and J gave up 4 bases, with 13 bases separating them. CDR3 length: 14 residues. The CDR3 loop is CASSYGAEAYEQYV. DNA for the CDR3: TGTGCCAGCAGTTATGGGGCGGAAGCATACGAGCAGTACGTC.

The chain uses TRBV29-1 and TRBJ2-5; D may be TRBD1 (6 bases). Germline CDR1 is SQVTM and CDR2 is ANQGSEA. V was pared by 3 bases and J by 1 base, with 9 bases between. The CDR3 spans 13 residues. Written as DNA, the CDR3 is TGCAGCGTTGATTTGACAGGCCAAGAGACCCAGTACTTC. This encodes CSVDLTGQETQYF.

The chain has TRBV28 and TRBJ2-7; TRBD2 aligns across 7 bases. The CDR3 is 15 residues long. V lost 2 bases and J lost 0; bases outside the gene matches: 4. In germline, CDR1 is MDHEN, CDR2 SYDVKM. The CDR3 bases are TGTGCCAGCAGTTTACTAGCGGTGGGCTCCTACGAGCAGTACTTC. It codes for CASSLLAVGSYEQYF. The whole variable domain, filled in from reference TRBV28 and TRBJ2-7, reads DVKVTQSSRYLVKRTGEKVFLECVQDMDHENMFWYRQDPGLGLRLIYFSYDVKMKEKGDIPEGYSVSREKKERFSLILESASTNQTSMYLCASSLLAVGSYEQYFGPGTRLTVT.

This rearrangement joins TRBV4-1 to TRBJ2-1, with D possibly matching TRBD1 (5 bases). The CDR3 totals 16 residues. Trimming removed 0 bases from V and 8 bases from J, with 17 bases in between. The germline gives CDR1 MGHRA, CDR2 YSYEKL. The CDR3 DNA is TGCGCCAGCAGCCAAGATTGGCAGGGCGAAGTTTATGAGCAGTTCTTC. Amino acids: CASSQDWQGEVYEQFF.

The V and J genes are TRBV9 and TRBJ2-7; a possible D gene is TRBD1 (5 bases). The length of the CDR3 is 12 residues. The V end was cut by 3 bases, the J end by 6 bases, with 10 bases between. Germline CDR1 reads SGDLS; CDR2 reads YYNGEE. In DNA form, the CDR3 reads TGTGCCAGCAGCGGAGCAGGGTCCGAGCAGTACTTC. Protein sequence: CASSGAGSEQYF.

The genes are TRBV5-4 and TRBJ2-7; 13 bases are a match to TRBD2. Germline trimming cut 4 bases from V and 0 bases from J; bases unmatched to any gene: 4. The germline gives CDR1 SGHNT, CDR2 YYREEE (reference sequence). CDR3 length: 16 amino acids. CDR3 loop: CASSTRTSGSSYEQYF. In DNA form, the CDR3 reads TGTGCCAGCAGCACCAGGACTAGCGGGAGCTCCTACGAGCAGTACTTC.

V and J are TRBV16 and TRBJ1-2; D is perhaps TRBD1 (6 bases). The CDR3 is made up of 13 amino acids. V was trimmed by 2 bases and J by 5 bases, leaving 9 bases between them. Germline V gives CDR1 KGHSY, CDR2 FQNENV. In nucleotides, the CDR3 is TGTGCCAGCAGCCAAGACGGACAGTATGGCTACACCTTC. It specifies CASSQDGQYGYTF.

CDR3 in amino acids: CASSWDRSSYEQYF. Here the CDR3 DNA reads TGTGCCAGCAGTTGGGACAGGAGCTCCTACGAGCAGTACTTC. The chain employs TRBV2 and TRBJ2-7, with 8 bases fitting TRBD1. The CDR3 has 14 amino acids. Germline values: CDR1 SNHLY, CDR2 FYNNEI. V shed 5 bases and J 0 bases; nucleotides not matched to a gene: 3.

This chain joins TRBV27 and TRBJ1-1; 7 bases line up with TRBD1. This CDR3 is 14 amino acids long. V lost 1 base and J lost 6; bases outside the gene matches: 5. The germline CDR1 and CDR2 sequences are MNHEY and SMNVEV (reference sequence). CDR3 region: CASSLWGQGAEAFF. The CDR3, as DNA: TGTGCCAGCAGTTTATGGGGGCAGGGGGCTGAAGCTTTCTTT.

The chain employs TRBV5-6 and TRBJ1-4; TRBD1 might be the D (6 bases). In germline, CDR1 is SGHDT, CDR2 YYEEEE. The CDR3 covers 14 residues. Trimming left V 4 bases short and J 10 bases short, with 17 bases between. The CDR3: CASSPRGGRGKLFF. CDR3 DNA sequence: TGTGCCAGCAGCCCGAGGGGGGGGCGCGGAAAACTGTTTTTT.

Here the CDR3 DNA reads TGTGCCAGCCGACAGGGGAACCCAGGGGAGCAGTACTTC. It codes for CASRQGNPGEQYF. The rearrangement joins TRBV6-5 to TRBJ2-7; TRBD1 matches at 8 bases. The V and J ends lost 8 bases and 7 bases, in that order; junction bases with no gene match: 10. The CDR3 is 13 amino acids. CDR1 and CDR2 from the germline V gene are MNHEY and SVGAGI.

CDR3 sequence: CASSLDRANTEAFF. The CDR3 DNA follows: TGTGCCAGCAGCTTAGACAGGGCGAACACTGAAGCTTTCTTT. The chain carries TRBV11-3 and TRBJ1-1; D is perhaps TRBD1 (5 bases). Germline-derived CDR1 and CDR2 are SGHNT and YENEEA. With 0 bases removed from V and 1 base from J, the gap between germline ends came to 6 bases. The CDR3 extends over 14 amino acids.

The chain uses TRBV11-2 and TRBJ1-5; D may be TRBD1 (6 bases). V lost 5 bases to trimming and J lost 3 bases, with 11 bases between them. CDR1 and CDR2 from the germline V gene are SGHAT and FQNNGV. The CDR3 consists of 14 residues. CDR3 region: CASSLTGPNQPQHF. The CDR3 region has the DNA TGTGCCAGCAGCCTCACAGGGCCCAATCAGCCCCAGCATTTT.

V gene TRBV29-1 combines with J gene TRBJ2-1; the D gene is possibly TRBD1 (8 bases). Germline loops: CDR1 SQVTM, CDR2 ANQGSEA. Trimming cost V 4 bases and J 1 base, with 11 bases left between them. The CDR3 is made up of 14 amino acids. The CDR3 DNA reads as TGCAGCGTTGCACAGGGGGGGTCCTACAATGAGCAGTTCTTC. Protein: CSVAQGGSYNEQFF.

This chain joins TRBV6-6 and TRBJ2-2; tentative D call: TRBD2 (7 bases). V was trimmed by 6 bases and J by 5 bases, leaving 13 bases between them. This CDR3 region has 14 residues. CDR1 is MNHNY and CDR2 is SVGAGI in the germline V gene (reference sequence). The CDR3 is CASRGGEETGELFF. CDR3 sequence (DNA): TGTGCCAGCAGAGGGGGGGAGGAAACCGGGGAGCTGTTTTTT.